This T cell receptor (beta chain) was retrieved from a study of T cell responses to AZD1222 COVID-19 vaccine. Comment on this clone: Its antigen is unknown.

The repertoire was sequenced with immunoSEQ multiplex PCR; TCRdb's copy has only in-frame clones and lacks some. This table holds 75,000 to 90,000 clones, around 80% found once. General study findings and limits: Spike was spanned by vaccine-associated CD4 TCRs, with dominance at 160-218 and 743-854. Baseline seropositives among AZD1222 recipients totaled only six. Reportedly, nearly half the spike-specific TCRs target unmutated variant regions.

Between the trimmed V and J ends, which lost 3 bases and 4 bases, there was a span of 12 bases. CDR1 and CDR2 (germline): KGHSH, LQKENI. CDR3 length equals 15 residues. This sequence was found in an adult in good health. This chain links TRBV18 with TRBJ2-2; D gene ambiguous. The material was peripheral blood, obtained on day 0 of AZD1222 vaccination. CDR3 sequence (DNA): TGTGCCAGCTCACCGATGACCGCGGTCACCGGGGAGCTGTTTTTT. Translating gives CASSPMTAVTGELFF.